This passage covers 11 T cell receptor beta chains from one sample sequenced in a study of T-cell reconstitution after alpha-beta-depleted transplantation in children. Unique molecular identifiers featured in how the TCRbeta library was prepared. TCRdb fed the PCR reads into MiXCR, producing one record per CDR3 protein. The sample has around 600,000 distinct CDR3 sequences; 23% are singletons. This material consisted of PBMCs, mostly from graft donor cells, taken 360 days after TCRalphabeta/CD19-depleted stem cell transplant. The receptor set was obtained from a boy under two years old who had a stem cell transplant for acute myeloid leukemia, so the T cells may come from the graft donor.

This clonotype was seen once. The chain is built from TRBV11-2 and TRBJ2-1; the match to TRBD1 covers 11 bases. The CDR3 is made up of 18 amino acids. The V segment lost 3 bases and the J segment 7 bases; nucleotides outside the gene matches: 14. The germline gives CDR1 SGHAT, CDR2 FQNNGV. Here the CDR3 DNA reads TGTGCCAGCAGCTTTACCGCCCCCGGGACAGGGGGGCCGAATGAGCAGTTCTTC. Protein: CASSFTAPGTGGPNEQFF.

The chain carries TRBV20-1 and TRBJ2-3, with a tentative D call TRBD2 (6 bases). Looked up from germline, CDR1 is DFQATT and CDR2 is SNEGSKA (reference sequence). The CDR3 loop spans 13 amino acids. Trimming shortened V by 5 bases and J by 4 bases, and 13 bases separated the two germline ends. The CDR3 DNA sequence: TGCAGTGCTGACGGGACTTTCGCAGATACGCAGTATTTT. Translating it yields CSADGTFADTQYF.

This clonotype was detected a few times. V is TRBV29-1 and J is TRBJ2-2; D possibly corresponds to TRBD2 (5 bases). Germline V CDR1 and CDR2: SQVTM, ANQGSEA. There are 14 residues in the CDR3. The germline V and J ends were trimmed by 5 bases and 4 bases, with 14 bases remaining between them. This chain's CDR3 is CSVSRAAGTGELFF. For the CDR3, the DNA is TGCAGCGTTTCGAGGGCGGCGGGCACCGGGGAGCTGTTTTTT.

This clonotype was counted many times. V usage is TRBV29-1 and J usage is TRBJ2-3, with 8 bases identical to TRBD1. J lost 3 bases, V lost 7 bases, and 9 bases had no gene match. The CDR3 has 14 amino acids. CDR1 and CDR2 from the germline V gene are SQVTM and ANQGSEA. DNA for the CDR3: TGCAGCGGTGCCCGACAGGGGTGGACAGATACGCAGTATTTT. It is translated as CSGARQGWTDTQYF.

This clonotype occurred a few times. The chain couples TRBV12-3 or TRBV12-4 to TRBJ1-1; weak D call: TRBD1 (6 bases). The CDR3 consists of 13 residues. With 6 bases removed from V and 8 bases from J, the gap between germline ends came to 16 bases. The CDR3 region is CASSSDRLLEAFF. The CDR3 region has the DNA TGTGCCAGCAGCTCCGACAGGCTCTTAGAAGCTTTCTTT.

The table lists this clonotype with a few counts. The gene calls are TRBV12-3 or TRBV12-4 and TRBJ2-5; maybe TRBD1 (6 bases). Trimming stripped 2 bases from V and 2 bases from J, with 12 bases between. The CDR3 has 15 residues. CDR3 nucleotide sequence: TGTGCCAGCAGTTTATCGGGACACGGACAAGAGACCCAGTACTTC. It is translated as CASSLSGHGQETQYF.

This clonotype was seen ten or more times. V gene TRBV29-1 combines with J gene TRBJ2-7; D is possibly TRBD2 (5 bases). Germline V gene lookup returns CDR1 SQVTM and CDR2 ANQGSEA. Trimming pared 7 bases from V and 5 bases from J, leaving 15 bases between. The CDR3 runs 12 residues. The CDR3 DNA is TGCAGCGCTACGGGGTCTTCGAACGAGCAGTACTTC. Protein product: CSATGSSNEQYF.

This clonotype was seen once. This rearrangement joins TRBV11-2 to TRBJ2-3, with D possibly called TRBD1 or TRBD2 (5 bases each). V was clipped by 5 bases and J by 4 bases, with 19 bases between them. CDR1 SGHAT and CDR2 FQNNGV come from the germline V gene. There are 16 residues in the CDR3. The CDR3 spells CASSPGTGPEPDTQYF. CDR3 in DNA: TGTGCCAGCAGCCCAGGGACCGGCCCCGAACCAGATACGCAGTATTTT.

The rearrangement uses TRBV6-1 and TRBJ2-1; 8 bases are shared with TRBD1. V trimming: 6 bases; J trimming: 1 base; junction bases outside the gene matches: 5. The germline V gene encodes CDR1 MNHNS and CDR2 SASEGT. The CDR3 loop spans 15 amino acids. The CDR3 DNA reads TGTGCCAGCAGGCGACAGGGGTCTTCCTACAATGAGCAGTTCTTC. Its translation: CASRRQGSSYNEQFF.

The V and J genes are TRBV4-1 and TRBJ1-5; a possible D gene is TRBD1 (6 bases). V was cut by 0 bases and J by 6 bases, with 18 bases left in between. The CDR3 runs to 17 residues. CDR1 is MGHRA, CDR2 YSYEKL, per germline. The CDR3 spells CASSQDQGRGAGQPQHF. DNA for the CDR3: TGCGCCAGCAGCCAAGACCAAGGACGGGGGGCGGGTCAGCCCCAGCATTTT.

This clonotype was counted between two and nine times. The chain has TRBV20-1 and TRBJ2-1, with TRBD2 as a possible D gene (6 bases). CDR1 and CDR2 from the germline V gene are DFQATT and SNEGSKA (reference sequence). This CDR3 contains 14 residues. CDR3 region: CNPVTSIFGDEQFF. CDR3 DNA: TGCAACCCCGTCACTAGCATCTTCGGGGATGAGCAGTTCTTC.